The text below deals with one T cell receptor beta chain. Looked up from germline, CDR1 is MNHEY and CDR2 is SMNVEV (reference sequence). The CDR3 spans 14 residues. V lost 2 bases to trimming and J lost 7 bases, with 15 bases between them. This entry is derived from a study of blood T cell repertoires in COVID-19. Study as a whole: The United States, Italy and Spain were the sources of the acute and convalescent COVID-19 samples. T cells, B-cell-depleted T cells, or PBMCs provided the cDNA or gDNA that served as material.

Only in-frame clones appear in the TCRdb table, and some are missing; sequencing was by immunoSEQ multiplex PCR. Of a few hundred thousand clones listed, about 88% are singletons. Assignments of participants to cohorts depended upon their own reported clinical history. The clonotype was recovered from a woman aged 25 to 39 who had recovered from COVID-19. Material: PBMCs or T cells enriched from blood (not recorded which). The gene calls are TRBV27 and TRBJ2-7, with D possibly being TRBD2 (6 bases). The CDR3 loop reads CASSLDDAGWEQYF. DNA for the CDR3: TGTGCCAGCAGTTTAGACGACGCGGGGTGGGAGCAGTACTTC.